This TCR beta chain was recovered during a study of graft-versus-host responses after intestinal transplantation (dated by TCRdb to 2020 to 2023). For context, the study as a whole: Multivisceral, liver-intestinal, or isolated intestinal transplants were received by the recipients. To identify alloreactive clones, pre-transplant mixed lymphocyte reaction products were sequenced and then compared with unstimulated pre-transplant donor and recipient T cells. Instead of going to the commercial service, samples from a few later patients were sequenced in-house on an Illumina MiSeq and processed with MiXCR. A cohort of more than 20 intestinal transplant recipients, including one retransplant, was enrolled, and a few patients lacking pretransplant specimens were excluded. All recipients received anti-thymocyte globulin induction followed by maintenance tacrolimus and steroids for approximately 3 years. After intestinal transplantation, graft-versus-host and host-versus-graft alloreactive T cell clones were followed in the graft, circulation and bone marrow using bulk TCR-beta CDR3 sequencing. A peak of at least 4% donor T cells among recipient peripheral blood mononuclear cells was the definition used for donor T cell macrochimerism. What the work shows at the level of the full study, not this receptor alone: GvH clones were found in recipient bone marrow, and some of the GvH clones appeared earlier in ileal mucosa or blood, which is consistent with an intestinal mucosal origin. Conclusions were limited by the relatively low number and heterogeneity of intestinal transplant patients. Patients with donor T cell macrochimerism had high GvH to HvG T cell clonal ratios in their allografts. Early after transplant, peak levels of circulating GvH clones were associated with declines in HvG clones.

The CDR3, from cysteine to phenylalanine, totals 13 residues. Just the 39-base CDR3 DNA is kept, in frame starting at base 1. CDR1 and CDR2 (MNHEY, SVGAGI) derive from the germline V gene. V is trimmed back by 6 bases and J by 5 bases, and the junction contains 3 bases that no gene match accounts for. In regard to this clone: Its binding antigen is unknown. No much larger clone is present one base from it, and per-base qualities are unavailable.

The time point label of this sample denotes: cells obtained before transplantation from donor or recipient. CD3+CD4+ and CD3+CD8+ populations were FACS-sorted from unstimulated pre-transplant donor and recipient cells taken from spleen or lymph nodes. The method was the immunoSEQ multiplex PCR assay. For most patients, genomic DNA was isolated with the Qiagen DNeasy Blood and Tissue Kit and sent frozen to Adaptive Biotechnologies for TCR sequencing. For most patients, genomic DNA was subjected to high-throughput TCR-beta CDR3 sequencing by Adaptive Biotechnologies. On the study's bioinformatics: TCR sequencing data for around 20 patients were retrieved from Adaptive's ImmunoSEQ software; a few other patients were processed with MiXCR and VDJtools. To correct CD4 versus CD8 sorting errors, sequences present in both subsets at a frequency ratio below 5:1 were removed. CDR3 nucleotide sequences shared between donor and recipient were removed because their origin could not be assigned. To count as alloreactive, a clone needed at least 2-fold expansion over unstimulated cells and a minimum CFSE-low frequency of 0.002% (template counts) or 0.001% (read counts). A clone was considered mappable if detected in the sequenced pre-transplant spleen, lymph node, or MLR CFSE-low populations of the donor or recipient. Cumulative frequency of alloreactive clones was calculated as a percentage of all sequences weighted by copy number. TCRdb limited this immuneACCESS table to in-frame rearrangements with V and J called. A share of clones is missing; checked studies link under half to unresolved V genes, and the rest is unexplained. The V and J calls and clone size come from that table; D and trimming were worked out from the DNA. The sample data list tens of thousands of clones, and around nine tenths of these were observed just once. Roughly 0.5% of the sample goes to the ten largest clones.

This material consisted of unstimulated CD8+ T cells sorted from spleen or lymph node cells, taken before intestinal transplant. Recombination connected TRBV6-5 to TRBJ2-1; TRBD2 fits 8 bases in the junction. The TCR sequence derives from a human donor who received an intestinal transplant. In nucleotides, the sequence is TGTGCCAGCAGACTAGCGGAAGACAATGAGCAGTTCTTC. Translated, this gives CASRLAEDNEQFF.